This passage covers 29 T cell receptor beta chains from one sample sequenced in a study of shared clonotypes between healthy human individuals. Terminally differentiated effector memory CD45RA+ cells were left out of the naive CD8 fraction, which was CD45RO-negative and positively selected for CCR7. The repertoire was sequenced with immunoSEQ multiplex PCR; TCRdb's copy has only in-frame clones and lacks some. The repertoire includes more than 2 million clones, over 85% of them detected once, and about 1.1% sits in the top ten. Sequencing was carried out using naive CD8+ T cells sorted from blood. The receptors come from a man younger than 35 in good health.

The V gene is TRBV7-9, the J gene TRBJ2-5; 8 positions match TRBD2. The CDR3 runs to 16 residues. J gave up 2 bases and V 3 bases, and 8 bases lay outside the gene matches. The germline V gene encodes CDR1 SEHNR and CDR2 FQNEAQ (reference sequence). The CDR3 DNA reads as TGTGCCAGCAGCTTCCTCCCCCGACTAGCGCAAGAGACCCAGTACTTC. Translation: CASSFLPRLAQETQYF.

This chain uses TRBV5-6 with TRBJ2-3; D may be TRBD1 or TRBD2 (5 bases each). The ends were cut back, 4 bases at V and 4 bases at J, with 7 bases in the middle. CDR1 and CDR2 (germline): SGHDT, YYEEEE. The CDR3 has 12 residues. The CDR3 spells CASSRGADTQYF. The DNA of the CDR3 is TGTGCCAGCAGCCGAGGGGCAGATACGCAGTATTTT. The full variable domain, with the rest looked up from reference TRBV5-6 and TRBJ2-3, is DAGVTQSPTHLIKTRGQQVTLRCSPKSGHDTVSWYQQALGQGPQFIFQYYEEEERQRGNFPDRFSGHQFPNYSSELNVNALLLGDSALYLCASSRGADTQYFGPGTRLTVL.

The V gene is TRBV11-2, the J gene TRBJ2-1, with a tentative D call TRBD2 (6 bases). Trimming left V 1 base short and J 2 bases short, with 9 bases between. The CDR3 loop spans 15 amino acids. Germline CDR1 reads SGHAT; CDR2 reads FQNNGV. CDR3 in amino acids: CASSLVASAYNEQFF. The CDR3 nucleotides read TGTGCCAGCAGCTTAGTGGCTAGCGCCTACAATGAGCAGTTCTTC.

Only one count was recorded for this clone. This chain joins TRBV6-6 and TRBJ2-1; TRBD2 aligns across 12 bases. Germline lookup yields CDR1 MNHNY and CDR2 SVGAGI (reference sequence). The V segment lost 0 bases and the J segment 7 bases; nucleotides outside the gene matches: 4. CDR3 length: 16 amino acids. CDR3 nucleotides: TGTGCCAGCAGTTACTCGACTAGCGGGAGACGGAATGAGCAGTTCTTC. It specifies CASSYSTSGRRNEQFF.

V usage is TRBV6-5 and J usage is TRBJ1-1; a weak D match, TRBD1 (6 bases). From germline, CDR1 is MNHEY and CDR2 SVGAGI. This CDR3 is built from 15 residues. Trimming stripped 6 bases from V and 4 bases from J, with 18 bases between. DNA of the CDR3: TGTGCCAGCAGCTTCAACAGGGCCGGTACCACTGAAGCTTTCTTT. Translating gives CASSFNRAGTTEAFF.

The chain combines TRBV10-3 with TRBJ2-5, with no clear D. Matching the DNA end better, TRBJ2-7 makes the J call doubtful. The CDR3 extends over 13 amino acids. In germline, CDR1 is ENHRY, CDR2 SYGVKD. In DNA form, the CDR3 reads TGTGCCATCAGGGAAGCCTTGGGCGTCGAGCAGTACTTC. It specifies CAIREALGVEQYF.

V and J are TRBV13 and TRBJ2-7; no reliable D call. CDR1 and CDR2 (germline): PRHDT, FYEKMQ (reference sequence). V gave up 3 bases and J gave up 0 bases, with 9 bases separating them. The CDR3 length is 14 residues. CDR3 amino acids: CASSFGEISYEQYF. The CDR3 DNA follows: TGTGCCAGCAGCTTTGGGGAAATCTCCTACGAGCAGTACTTC.

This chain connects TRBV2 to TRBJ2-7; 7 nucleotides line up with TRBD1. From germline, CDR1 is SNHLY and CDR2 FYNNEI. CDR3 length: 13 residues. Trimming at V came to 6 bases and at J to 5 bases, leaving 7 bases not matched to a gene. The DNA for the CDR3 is TGTGCCAGCAGCGGAGCACAGGGGAACGAGCAGTACTTC. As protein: CASSGAQGNEQYF. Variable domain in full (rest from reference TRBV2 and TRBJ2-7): EPEVTQTPSHQVTQMGQEVILRCVPISNHLYFYWYRQILGQKVEFLVSFYNNEISEKSEIFDDQFSVERPDGSNFTLKIRSTKLEDSAMYFCASSGAQGNEQYFGPGTRLTVT.

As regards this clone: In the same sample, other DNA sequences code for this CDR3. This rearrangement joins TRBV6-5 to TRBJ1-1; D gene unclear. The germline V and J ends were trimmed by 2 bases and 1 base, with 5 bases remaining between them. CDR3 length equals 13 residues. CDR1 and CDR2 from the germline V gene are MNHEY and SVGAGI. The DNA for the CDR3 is TGTGCCAGCAGTTACGAACCGAACACTGAAGCTTTCTTT. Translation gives CASSYEPNTEAFF.

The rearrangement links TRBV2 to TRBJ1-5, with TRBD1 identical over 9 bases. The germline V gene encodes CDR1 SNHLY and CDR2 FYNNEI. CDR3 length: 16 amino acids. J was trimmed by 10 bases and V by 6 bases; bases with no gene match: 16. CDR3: CASRVGRTGERGPQHF. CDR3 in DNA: TGTGCCAGCAGGGTGGGGAGGACAGGGGAGAGAGGACCCCAGCATTTT.

CDR3 DNA sequence: TGTGCCAGCAGCATCGGGGCTTCCTACGAGCAGTACTTC. It encodes CASSIGASYEQYF. This rearrangement joins TRBV11-3 to TRBJ2-7; D assignment may be TRBD1 or TRBD2 (5 bases each). This CDR3 comprises 13 residues. Trimming cost V 5 bases and J 1 base, with 9 bases left between them. Looked up from germline, CDR1 is SGHNT and CDR2 is YENEEA.

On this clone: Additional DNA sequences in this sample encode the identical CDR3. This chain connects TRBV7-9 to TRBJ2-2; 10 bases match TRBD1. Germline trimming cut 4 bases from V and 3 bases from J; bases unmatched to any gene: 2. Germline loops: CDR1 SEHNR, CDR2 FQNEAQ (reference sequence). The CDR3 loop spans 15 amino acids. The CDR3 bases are TGTGCCAGCAGCTCGGGGACAGGGGACACCGGGGAGCTGTTTTTT. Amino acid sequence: CASSSGTGDTGELFF.

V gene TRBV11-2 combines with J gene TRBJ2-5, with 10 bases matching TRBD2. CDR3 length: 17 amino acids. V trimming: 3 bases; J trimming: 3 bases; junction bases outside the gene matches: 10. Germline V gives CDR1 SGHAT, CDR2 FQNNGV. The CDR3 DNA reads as TGTGCCAGCAGCTTTATCCGGGCAGGACTAGCGGAAGAGACCCAGTACTTC. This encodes CASSFIRAGLAEETQYF.

The CDR3 nucleotides read TGCGCCAGCAGCTTGGCTCGAGCGGACTACAATGAGCAGTTCTTC. This sequence encodes CASSLARADYNEQFF. V usage is TRBV5-1 and J usage is TRBJ2-1; D may be TRBD2 (5 bases). Germline CDR1 SGHRS, CDR2 YFSETQ. Trimming shortened V by 0 bases and J by 3 bases, and 10 bases separated the two germline ends. CDR3 length equals 15 residues.

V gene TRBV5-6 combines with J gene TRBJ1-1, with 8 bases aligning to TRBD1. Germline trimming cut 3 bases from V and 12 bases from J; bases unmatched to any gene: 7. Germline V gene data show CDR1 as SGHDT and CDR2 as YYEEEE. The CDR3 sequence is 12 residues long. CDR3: CASSSGQGTSFF. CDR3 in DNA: TGTGCCAGCAGCTCCGGACAGGGTACATCTTTCTTT.

The CDR3 region has the DNA TGTGCCAGCAGTTACGACACCCACTATGGCTACACCTTC. This codes for CASSYDTHYGYTF. The chain carries TRBV6-5 and TRBJ1-2; the D is unclear. Germline CDR1 is MNHEY and CDR2 is SVGAGI. This CDR3 is 13 amino acids long. Trimming cost V 2 bases and J 3 bases, with 7 bases left between them.

CDR3 nucleotide sequence: TGTGCCAGCAGTGAAGCGGGGGCAGGGGGTAATGAGCAGTTCTTC. Amino acid sequence: CASSEAGAGGNEQFF. The rearrangement joins TRBV2 to TRBJ2-1, with 7 bases identical to TRBD1. With 0 bases clipped from V and 7 bases from J, the junction kept 6 bases outside the gene matches. Germline CDR1 and CDR2: SNHLY and FYNNEI. This CDR3 spans 15 amino acids.

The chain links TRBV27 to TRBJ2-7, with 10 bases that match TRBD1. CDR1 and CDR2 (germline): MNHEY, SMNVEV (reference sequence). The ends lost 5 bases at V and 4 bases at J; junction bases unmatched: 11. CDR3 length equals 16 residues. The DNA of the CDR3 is TGTGCCAGCAGTACGACAGGGGGCAGAGTATTGTACGAGCAGTACTTC. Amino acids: CASSTTGGRVLYEQYF.

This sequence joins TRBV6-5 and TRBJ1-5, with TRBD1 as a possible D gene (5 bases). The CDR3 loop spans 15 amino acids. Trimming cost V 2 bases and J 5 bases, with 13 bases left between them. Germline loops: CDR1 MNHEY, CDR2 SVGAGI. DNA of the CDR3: TGTGCCAGCAGTTACACGACAGTCATCGATCAGCCCCAGCATTTT. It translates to CASSYTTVIDQPQHF.

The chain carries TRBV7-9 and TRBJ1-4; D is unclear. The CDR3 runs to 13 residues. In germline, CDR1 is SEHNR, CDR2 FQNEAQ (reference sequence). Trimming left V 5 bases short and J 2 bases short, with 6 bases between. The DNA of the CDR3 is TGTGCCAGCAGCCGCGTCACTAATGAAAAACTGTTTTTT. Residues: CASSRVTNEKLFF.

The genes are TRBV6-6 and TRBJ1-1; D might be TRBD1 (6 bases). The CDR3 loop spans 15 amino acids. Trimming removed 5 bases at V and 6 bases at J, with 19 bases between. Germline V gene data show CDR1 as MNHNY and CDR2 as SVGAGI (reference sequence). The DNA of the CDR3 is TGTGCCAGCAGTGACGGCTGGGGGCGTTGGGCTGAAGCTTTCTTT. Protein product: CASSDGWGRWAEAFF.

CDR3 in DNA: TGTGCCAGCGGACTAAATTTGGGGGAGCTGTTTTTT. Its translation is CASGLNLGELFF. The V gene is TRBV27, the J gene TRBJ2-2; D may be TRBD2 (6 bases). CDR3 length: 12 residues. The germline V and J ends were trimmed by 8 bases and 8 bases, with 12 bases remaining between them. Germline CDR1 is MNHEY and CDR2 is SMNVEV (reference sequence).

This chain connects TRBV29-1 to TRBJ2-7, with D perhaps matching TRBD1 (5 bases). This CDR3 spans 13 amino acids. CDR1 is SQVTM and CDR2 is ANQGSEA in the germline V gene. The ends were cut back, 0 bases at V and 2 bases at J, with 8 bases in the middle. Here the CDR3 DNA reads TGCAGCGTTGAAGAGACAGCTACCTACGAGCAGTACTTC. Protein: CSVEETATYEQYF.

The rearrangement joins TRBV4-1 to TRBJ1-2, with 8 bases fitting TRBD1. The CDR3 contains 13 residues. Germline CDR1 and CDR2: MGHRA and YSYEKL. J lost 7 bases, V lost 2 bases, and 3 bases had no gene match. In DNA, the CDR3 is TGCGCCAGCAGCCAAACAGGGGGGTTTGGCTACACCTTC. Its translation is CASSQTGGFGYTF.

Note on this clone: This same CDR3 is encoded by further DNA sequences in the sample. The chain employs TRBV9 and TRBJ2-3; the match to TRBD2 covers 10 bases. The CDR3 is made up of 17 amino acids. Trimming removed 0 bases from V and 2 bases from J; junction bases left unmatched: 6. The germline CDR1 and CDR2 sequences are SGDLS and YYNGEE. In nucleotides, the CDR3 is TGTGCCAGCAGCGTAGAATTAGCGGGGGGACCCACAGATACGCAGTATTTT. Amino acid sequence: CASSVELAGGPTDTQYF.

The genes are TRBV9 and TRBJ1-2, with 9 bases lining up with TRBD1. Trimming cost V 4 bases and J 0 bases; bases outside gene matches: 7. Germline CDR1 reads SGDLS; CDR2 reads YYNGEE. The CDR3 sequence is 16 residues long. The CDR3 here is CASSSKQGAANYGYTF. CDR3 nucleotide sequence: TGTGCCAGCAGCTCAAAACAGGGGGCAGCTAACTATGGCTACACCTTC.

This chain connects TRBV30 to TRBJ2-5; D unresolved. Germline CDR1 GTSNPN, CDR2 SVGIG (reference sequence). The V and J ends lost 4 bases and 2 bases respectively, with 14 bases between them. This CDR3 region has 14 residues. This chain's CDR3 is CAWTDGVTQETQYF. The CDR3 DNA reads TGTGCCTGGACTGATGGGGTGACACAAGAGACCCAGTACTTC.

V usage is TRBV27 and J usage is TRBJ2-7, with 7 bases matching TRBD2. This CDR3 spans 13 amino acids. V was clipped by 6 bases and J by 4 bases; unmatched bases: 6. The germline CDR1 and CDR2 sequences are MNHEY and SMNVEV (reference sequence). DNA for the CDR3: TGTGCCAGCAGCGGCGGGGGTGGGTACGAGCAGTACTTC. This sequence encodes CASSGGGGYEQYF.

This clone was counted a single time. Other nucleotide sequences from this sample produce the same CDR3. The CDR3 loop reads CASSWGGIQYF. Here the CDR3 DNA reads TGTGCCAGCAGTTGGGGTGGCATTCAGTACTTC. The chain carries TRBV27 and TRBJ2-4, with D hard to call. The germline V gene encodes CDR1 MNHEY and CDR2 SMNVEV (reference sequence). V was clipped by 4 bases and J by 9 bases, with 7 bases between them. The CDR3 is 11 amino acids.